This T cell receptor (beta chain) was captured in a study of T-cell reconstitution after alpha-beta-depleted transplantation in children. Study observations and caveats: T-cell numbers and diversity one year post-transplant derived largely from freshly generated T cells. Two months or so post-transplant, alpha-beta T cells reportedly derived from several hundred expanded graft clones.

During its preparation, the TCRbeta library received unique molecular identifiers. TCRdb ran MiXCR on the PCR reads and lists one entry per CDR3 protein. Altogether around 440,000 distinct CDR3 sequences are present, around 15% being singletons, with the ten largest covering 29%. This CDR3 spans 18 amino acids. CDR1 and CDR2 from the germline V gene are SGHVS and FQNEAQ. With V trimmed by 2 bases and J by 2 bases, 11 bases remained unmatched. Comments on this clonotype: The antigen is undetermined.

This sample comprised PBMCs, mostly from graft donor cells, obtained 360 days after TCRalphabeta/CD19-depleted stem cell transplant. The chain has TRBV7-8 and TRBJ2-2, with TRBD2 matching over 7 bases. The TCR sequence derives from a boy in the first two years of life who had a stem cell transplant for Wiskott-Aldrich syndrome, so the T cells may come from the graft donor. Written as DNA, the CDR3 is TGTGCCAGCAGCTTACCCCCTAGCGGACCCTTTAACACCGGGGAGCTGTTTTTT. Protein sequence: CASSLPPSGPFNTGELFF. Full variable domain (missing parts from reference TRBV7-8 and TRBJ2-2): GAGVSQSPRYKVAKRGQDVALRCDPISGHVSLFWYQQALGQGPEFLTYFQNEAQLDKSGLPSDRFFAERPEGSVSTLKIQRTQQEDSAVYLCASSLPPSGPFNTGELFFGEGSRLTVL.